This TCR beta chain was retrieved from a study of human T cells and chemical hapten exposure. Documented time point: pre-sensitization, week 0. The treatment: therapeutic diphenylcyclopropenone sensitization with weekly scalp DPC. A single record per CDR3 protein comes from TCRdb applying MiXCR to the RACE reads. The sample contains 200,000 to 300,000 distinct CDR3 sequences, about 8.1% of which appear only once. Worth noting for this clonotype: As the CDR3 is not closed by the conserved phenylalanine or tryptophan, this likely results from a read error.

CDR1 and CDR2 from the germline V gene are MNHEY and SVGEGT. Deletions cut 3 bases from V and 2 bases from J, with 10 bases between. The CDR3 sequence is 14 residues long. This TCR was recovered from a middle-aged woman with alopecia areata. Some clones in this sample may be carry-over from other donors' samples. The rearrangement uses TRBV6-2 or TRBV6-3 and TRBJ2-5; no clear D. The sample was whole blood, taken in connection with sensitization to the hapten diphenylcyclopropenone (DPC). The CDR3 DNA reads TGTGCCAGCAGTTATGGCGCGGCACAAGAGACCCAGTACTCC. It encodes CASSYGAAQETQYS.